The rows below give T cell receptor beta chains drawn from one sample of a study of blood T cells in healthy people across ages. Using its own MiXCR run on the 5' RACE reads, TCRdb lists one record per CDR3 protein. The repertoire holds fewer than 900,000 distinct CDR3 sequences, about half seen once, with under 35% in the top ten. Sequenced material: blood. All receptors derive from a woman aged 55-70 years in good health. The CDR3 runs from the conserved cysteine through the conserved F or W. The D gene is left open where the match is weak. Size is stated for part of the rows, as once, few or many counts, or as a class when the clone is expanded.

CDR3aa: CASIPGQNEKLFF; CDR3nt: TGTGCCAGCATCCCTGGCCAAAATGAAAAACTGTTTTTT; d_gene: -; j_gene: TRBJ1-4; abundance: -; v_gene: TRBV6-6
CDR3aa: CASSLGGLKLSSYEQYF; CDR3nt: TGCGCCAGCAGCTTAGGTGGGCTGAAGCTAAGCTCCTACGAGCAGTACTTC; d_gene: -; j_gene: TRBJ2-7; abundance: few; v_gene: TRBV5-1
CDR3aa: CSASQKGNTEAFF; CDR3nt: TGCAGTGCTAGCCAAAAAGGGAACACTGAAGCTTTCTTT; d_gene: -; j_gene: TRBJ1-1; abundance: few; v_gene: TRBV20-1
CDR3aa: CASSEQGVSEAFF; CDR3nt: TGTGCCAGCAGTGAACAGGGTGTTTCTGAAGCTTTCTTT; d_gene: -; j_gene: TRBJ1-1; abundance: -; v_gene: TRBV25-1
CDR3aa: CASSLAGAGGYNEQYF; CDR3nt: TGTGCCAGCAGCTTAGCGGGTGCGGGGGGCTACAATGAGCAGTACTTC; d_gene: TRBD2; j_gene: TRBJ2-7; abundance: few; v_gene: TRBV11-2
CDR3aa: CASSRNGQGATDTQYF; CDR3nt: TGTGCCAGCAGCCGAAACGGACAGGGGGCGACAGATACGCAGTATTTT; d_gene: TRBD1; j_gene: TRBJ2-3; abundance: -; v_gene: TRBV27
CDR3aa: CSVVSLAGGSYNEQYF; CDR3nt: TGCAGCGTTGTTTCCCTAGCGGGAGGGTCCTACAATGAGCAGTACTTC; d_gene: TRBD2; j_gene: TRBJ2-7; abundance: -; v_gene: TRBV29-1
CDR3aa: CASSYQVITSGNRNEQFF; CDR3nt: TGTGCCAGCAGTTACCAGGTTATAACTAGCGGGAATCGCAATGAGCAGTTCTTC; d_gene: TRBD2; j_gene: TRBJ2-1; abundance: -; v_gene: TRBV6-5
CDR3aa: CAGGEGNEKLFF; CDR3nt: TGTGCCGGCGGCGAGGGTAATGAAAAACTGTTTTTT; d_gene: -; j_gene: TRBJ1-4; abundance: once; v_gene: TRBV2
CDR3aa: CASSGGLAGGSDTQYF; CDR3nt: TGTGCCAGCAGCGGCGGACTAGCGGGAGGGTCAGATACGCAGTATTTT; d_gene: TRBD2; j_gene: TRBJ2-3; abundance: -; v_gene: TRBV9
CDR3aa: CASSPAGTSGKASYNEQFF; CDR3nt: TGTGCCAGCAGCCCCGCAGGGACTAGCGGGAAGGCCTCCTACAATGAGCAGTTCTTC; d_gene: TRBD2; j_gene: TRBJ2-1; abundance: -; v_gene: TRBV7-3
CDR3aa: CSARDLRAQGATDTRYF; CDR3nt: TGCAGTGCTAGAGACCTAAGAGCGCAAGGGGCGACAGATACGCGGTATTTT; d_gene: -; j_gene: TRBJ2-3; abundance: -; v_gene: TRBV20-1
CDR3aa: CASSYTAGTRQFF; CDR3nt: TGTGCCAGCAGTTATACCGCCGGGACAAGGCAGTTCTTC; d_gene: -; j_gene: TRBJ2-1; abundance: many; v_gene: TRBV6-2/TRBV6-3
CDR3aa: CASSYSGAGSGNTIYF; CDR3nt: TGTGCCAGCAGTTACTCAGGTGCCGGCTCTGGAAACACCATATATTTT; d_gene: -; j_gene: TRBJ1-3; abundance: -; v_gene: TRBV6-6
CDR3aa: CSAQSTGFRQNIQYF; CDR3nt: TGCAGTGCTCAATCGACAGGGTTTCGGCAAAACATTCAGTACTTC; d_gene: TRBD1; j_gene: TRBJ2-4; abundance: -; v_gene: TRBV20-1
CDR3aa: CASISTHGTRNRNEQFF; CDR3nt: TGTGCCAGCATTTCTACTCACGGGACTAGAAATCGCAATGAGCAGTTCTTC; d_gene: TRBD2; j_gene: TRBJ2-1; abundance: -; v_gene: TRBV6-2/TRBV6-3
CDR3aa: CASSYQETAYNEQFF; CDR3nt: TGTGCCAGCAGTTACCAAGAGACAGCTTACAATGAGCAGTTCTTC; d_gene: -; j_gene: TRBJ2-1; abundance: -; v_gene: TRBV6-2/TRBV6-3
CDR3aa: CASSHEAGRSEQFF; CDR3nt: TGCGCCAGCAGCCACGAAGCGGGAAGGAGTGAGCAGTTCTTC; d_gene: TRBD2; j_gene: TRBJ2-1; abundance: -; v_gene: TRBV4-3
CDR3aa: CASSLGNRGRGETQYF; CDR3nt: TGTGCCAGCAGCTTAGGGAACAGGGGGCGCGGGGAGACCCAGTACTTC; d_gene: TRBD1; j_gene: TRBJ2-5; abundance: -; v_gene: TRBV11-2
CDR3aa: CASSSGQREGNEQFF; CDR3nt: TGTGCCAGCAGCTCAGGCCAGCGGGAGGGAAATGAGCAGTTCTTC; d_gene: TRBD2; j_gene: TRBJ2-1; abundance: few; v_gene: TRBV5-6
CDR3aa: CSALTGDYTDTQYF; CDR3nt: TGCAGCGCACTGACAGGGGACTACACAGATACGCAGTATTTT; d_gene: -; j_gene: TRBJ2-3; abundance: few; v_gene: TRBV20-1